The following is a T cell receptor (beta chain) sequence with its context. Sequencing of TCR beta, carried out with a high-throughput approach, was applied to CD8+ and CD4+ T cells from the blood. TEMRA cells were FACS-enriched, while CD8+ and CD4+ T cells were negatively isolated. This specimen belongs to a study of CD8 T cells in Susac syndrome. An input of about 0.45 to 1 ug of RNA was subjected to reverse transcription using random hexamers. The immunoSEQ assay covered 54 Vbeta and 13 Jbeta segments for CDR3. MiXCR was run by TCRdb on the immunoSEQ multiplex PCR reads, yielding one entry per CDR3 protein. Among under 150,000 distinct CDR3 sequences listed, roughly 89% were seen once. V was cut by 5 bases and J by 8 bases, with 13 bases left in between. Germline V gives CDR1 SGHVS, CDR2 FQNEAQ. The CDR3 sequence is 12 residues long.

The sequence derives from a human donor with multiple sclerosis. The specimen was CD8+ T cells from PBMCs. The chain recombines TRBV7-8 with TRBJ2-7; possible D gene TRBD2, 5 bases. As DNA, the CDR3 is TGTGCCAGCAGCGCCGGGGAGAGACAGCAGTACTTC. Protein product: CASSAGERQQYF.